This T cell receptor (beta chain) originates from a study of human T cells and chemical hapten exposure. This clonotype occurred many times. Its antigen is as yet unknown. The CDR3 consists of 12 residues. Germline V gene data show CDR1 as DFQATT and CDR2 as SNEGSKA (reference sequence). Between the trimmed V and J ends, which lost 0 bases and 7 bases, there was a span of 4 bases. TCRdb re-derived calls from the RACE reads in MiXCR, one entry per CDR3 protein. The sample lists 150,000 to 200,000 distinct CDR3 sequences, 28% occurring once. Study-level findings and limits: Relative to controls, expanded TCRs formed significantly more large CDR3 similarity clusters.

Time point meaning: patch test 3, about 24 weeks after DPC sensitization. The treatment: therapeutic diphenylcyclopropenone sensitization with weekly scalp DPC. The sequencing here drew on whole blood, taken in connection with sensitization to the hapten diphenylcyclopropenone (DPC). The rearrangement links TRBV20-1 to TRBJ1-6; D is undetermined. The TCR comes from a young woman with alopecia areata. Some clones in this sample may be carry-over from other donors' samples. The CDR3 region has the DNA TGCAGTGCTAGAGACCAAAATTCACCCCTCCACTTT. It is translated as CSARDQNSPLHF.